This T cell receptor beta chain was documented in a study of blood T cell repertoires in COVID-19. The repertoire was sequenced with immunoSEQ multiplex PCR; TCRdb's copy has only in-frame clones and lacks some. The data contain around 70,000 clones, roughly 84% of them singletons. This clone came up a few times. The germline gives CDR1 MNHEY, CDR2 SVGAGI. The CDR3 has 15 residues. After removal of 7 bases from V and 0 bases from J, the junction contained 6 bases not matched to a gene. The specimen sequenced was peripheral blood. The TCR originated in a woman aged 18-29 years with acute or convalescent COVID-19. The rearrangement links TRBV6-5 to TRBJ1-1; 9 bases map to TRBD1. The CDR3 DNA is TGTGCCAGCAACCCGGGACAGGGAGTGAACACTGAAGCTTTCTTT. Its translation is CASNPGQGVNTEAFF.